Shown below are 13 T cell receptor beta chains from a single sample sequenced in a study of shared clonotypes between healthy human individuals. TCRdb keeps only in-frame clones here, not all; method: immunoSEQ multiplex PCR. Of approximately 650,000 clones in the sample, 95% to 96% are singletons; the top ten hold 0.11%. Naive CD8 populations comprised CD45RO-negative cells positively selected for CCR7, excluding terminally differentiated effector memory CD45RA+ cells. Sequenced sample: naive CD8+ T cells sorted from blood. These receptors came from a woman in her thirties in good health.

This chain links TRBV5-6 with TRBJ2-3; D is possibly TRBD2 (6 bases). The CDR3 is made up of 17 amino acids. The germline CDR1 and CDR2 sequences are SGHDT and YYEEEE. V was clipped by 0 bases and J by 0 bases, with 14 bases between them. The CDR3 DNA reads TGTGCCAGCAGCTTGGATATTAGCGGACCTAGCACAGATACGCAGTATTTT. Translating it yields CASSLDISGPSTDTQYF.

CDR3 nucleotides: TGTGCCAGCAGTGATGCCTACGAGCAGTACTTC. Amino acids: CASSDAYEQYF. J is TRBJ2-7 and V is TRBV6-1; D is undetermined. Per the germline V gene, CDR1 is MNHNS and CDR2 is SASEGT. The V end was cut by 3 bases, the J end by 2 bases, with 2 bases between. The CDR3 contains 11 residues.

The V and J genes are TRBV5-1 and TRBJ1-4, with D unclear. The germline V gene encodes CDR1 SGHRS and CDR2 YFSETQ. The CDR3 extends over 15 amino acids. Trimming cost V 0 bases and J 6 bases, with 12 bases left between them. The CDR3 is CASSLGSGLDEKLFF. The CDR3 coding sequence is TGCGCCAGCAGCTTGGGATCGGGGTTAGATGAAAAACTGTTTTTT.

The gene calls are TRBV19 and TRBJ1-2, with 8 bases matching TRBD1. Per the germline V gene, CDR1 is LNHDA and CDR2 is SQIVND (reference sequence). CDR3 length: 14 residues. The junction had 5 bases not matched to a gene; V was cut back by 6 bases and J by 2 bases. The CDR3 region is CASRRDRGNYGYTF. The CDR3 region has the DNA TGTGCCAGTAGGCGAGACAGGGGCAACTATGGCTACACCTTC.

The chain recombines TRBV5-4 with TRBJ2-2, with D hard to call. This CDR3 comprises 12 residues. Trimming took 0 bases from V and 7 from J, leaving 4 bases between them. Per germline, CDR1 SGHNT and CDR2 YYREEE (reference sequence). The CDR3: CASSLEVGELFF. In nucleotides, the CDR3 is TGTGCCAGCAGCTTGGAAGTCGGGGAGCTGTTTTTT.

This rearrangement joins TRBV7-9 to TRBJ2-7; tentatively, D is TRBD1 (6 bases). Germline-derived CDR1 and CDR2 are SEHNR and FQNEAQ (reference sequence). CDR3 length equals 15 residues. Deletions cut 5 bases from V and 6 bases from J, with 20 bases between. CDR3 protein: CASSTNTGTSGEQYF. CDR3 in DNA: TGTGCCAGCAGCACCAACACCGGGACATCGGGCGAGCAGTACTTC.

This sequence joins TRBV19 and TRBJ2-2; D is undetermined. The CDR3 sequence is 14 residues long. Trimming removed 6 bases from V and 4 bases from J, with 12 bases in between. Germline V gene lookup returns CDR1 LNHDA and CDR2 SQIVND (reference sequence). Here the CDR3 reads CASSLHGGTGELFF. CDR3 DNA: TGTGCCAGTAGCCTTCATGGTGGCACCGGGGAGCTGTTTTTT.

The chain joins TRBV7-9 to TRBJ2-7; D is tentatively TRBD1 or TRBD2 (5 bases each). The CDR3 is 16 amino acids. Trimming took off 1 base at V and 4 bases at J, with 17 bases between the two ends. Germline assignment: CDR1 SEHNR and CDR2 FQNEAQ (reference sequence). The CDR3 loop reads CASSLDLGTGWYEQYF. CDR3 sequence (DNA): TGTGCCAGCAGCTTAGACCTTGGGACGGGTTGGTACGAGCAGTACTTC.

This chain uses TRBV28 with TRBJ1-6, with a tentative D call TRBD1 (5 bases). The CDR3 has 14 residues. CDR1 is MDHEN and CDR2 is SYDVKM in the germline V gene. V lost 5 bases and J lost 4, with 9 bases in between. CDR3 DNA sequence: TGTGCCAGCAGTGGCGGGGCTTATAATTCACCCCTCCACTTT. Translated: CASSGGAYNSPLHF.

The V gene is TRBV29-1, the J gene TRBJ2-2, with D unresolved. The CDR3 length is 12 residues. With 4 bases removed from V and 4 bases from J, the gap between germline ends came to 7 bases. CDR1 SQVTM and CDR2 ANQGSEA come from the germline V gene. CDR3 bases: TGCAGCGTTGTTATACTCACCGGGGAGCTGTTTTTT. Encoded protein: CSVVILTGELFF.

The chain's CDR3 is CASRTSGSPSYEQYF. CDR3 DNA sequence: TGTGCCAGCCGCACTAGCGGGAGTCCCTCCTACGAGCAGTACTTC. The gene calls are TRBV5-4 and TRBJ2-7; TRBD2 matches at 11 bases. V was clipped by 7 bases and J by 0 bases; unmatched bases: 6. Per the germline V gene, CDR1 is SGHNT and CDR2 is YYREEE (reference sequence). The CDR3 runs 15 residues.

The chain employs TRBV28 and TRBJ2-7, with unresolved D. Per germline, CDR1 MDHEN and CDR2 SYDVKM. With 1 base removed from V and 7 bases from J, the gap between germline ends came to 8 bases. The CDR3 consists of 12 residues. CDR3 protein: CASSLSPQEQYF. CDR3 nucleotides: TGTGCCAGCAGTTTATCCCCCCAGGAGCAGTACTTC.

The chain carries TRBV28 and TRBJ2-7; possibly TRBD1 or TRBD2 for D (5 bases each). This CDR3 has 14 residues. With 7 bases removed from V and 3 bases from J, the gap between germline ends came to 16 bases. Per the germline V gene, CDR1 is MDHEN and CDR2 is SYDVKM. Written as DNA, the CDR3 is TGTGCCAGCACCCTTTATGGGGGAGTCTACGAGCAGTACTTC. It yields the protein CASTLYGGVYEQYF.